The sequence of this T cell receptor (beta chain) was determined in a study of T cells expressing NK-cell markers. The length of the CDR3 is 14 residues. Germline CDR1 reads LNHDA; CDR2 reads SQIVND (reference sequence). From its re-call of the 5' RACE reads, TCRdb lists each CDR3 protein once, without DNA. The repertoire table contains about 460,000 distinct CDR3 sequences. The chain recombines TRBV19 with TRBJ2-3. The sample comprised blood T cells: a sorted CD56 or NKG2C T cell subset, CD4+ or CD8+ T cells, or bulk PBMC T cells (not recorded which). The source is a woman aged 45-60 years in good health. The CDR3 loop is CASSTVVVTDTQYF.